A single sample gave rise to the 11 T cell receptor beta chains below, sequenced in a study of cytotoxic CD8 clonotypes in ibrutinib-treated CLL. Here immunoSEQ multiplex PCR was the method, and the copy in TCRdb shows in-frame clones only, minus some. The sample shows approximately 100,000 clones, under 70% of them seen only once. The sample consisted of PBMCs, taken after 24 months of ibrutinib treatment. These TCRs come from a human donor with chronic lymphocytic leukemia.

With respect to this clone: This sample includes further DNA sequences coding for the same CDR3. The CDR3 loop reads CAWSANYGYTF. The CDR3, as DNA: TGTGCCTGGAGTGCTAACTATGGCTACACCTTC. The chain couples TRBV30 to TRBJ1-2, with D unresolved. Trimming shortened V by 1 base and J by 0 bases, and 0 bases separated the two germline ends. CDR1 is GTSNPN, CDR2 SVGIG, per germline (reference sequence). The CDR3 has 11 amino acids.

The V and J genes are TRBV11-3 and TRBJ1-1; TRBD1 aligns across 9 bases. In germline, CDR1 is SGHNT, CDR2 YENEEA. The CDR3 length is 12 residues. The V gene end was trimmed by 3 bases and the J gene end by 10 bases; junction bases not matched to a gene: 3. CDR3 protein: CASSFRTGVAFF. The CDR3 nucleotides read TGTGCCAGCAGCTTCCGGACAGGGGTAGCTTTCTTT.

This clone came up a few times. V is TRBV25-1 and J is TRBJ1-1, with 8 bases fitting TRBD1. The CDR3 sequence is 14 residues long. The germline CDR1 and CDR2 sequences are MGHDK and SYGVNS. Trimming removed 5 bases from V and 6 bases from J; junction bases left unmatched: 8. Here the CDR3 reads CASSRAGGSAEAFF. CDR3 sequence (DNA): TGTGCCAGCAGTAGGGCAGGGGGCTCGGCTGAAGCTTTCTTT.

Only a few counts were recorded for this clone. The genes are TRBV9 and TRBJ2-3; 8 bases agree with TRBD2. CDR1 is SGDLS and CDR2 is YYNGEE in the germline V gene. The CDR3 loop spans 16 amino acids. The V and J ends lost 6 bases and 6 bases, in that order; junction bases with no gene match: 15. The CDR3 loop reads CASTQNRGGRVDTQYF. CDR3 DNA: TGTGCCAGCACTCAAAACCGGGGGGGCCGGGTGGATACGCAGTATTTT.

This clone was counted ten times or more. The J gene is TRBJ2-5, the V gene TRBV7-9; 8 bases fit TRBD1. Germline V lookup: CDR1 SEHNR, CDR2 FQNEAQ (reference sequence). CDR3 size: 16 residues. V trimming: 4 bases; J trimming: 2 bases; junction bases outside the gene matches: 9. In DNA form, the CDR3 reads TGTGCCAGCAGCTACCGACAGGGGTACCCGCAAGAGACCCAGTACTTC. It specifies CASSYRQGYPQETQYF.

V is TRBV25-1 and J is TRBJ2-1; D might be TRBD1 (6 bases). Germline lookup yields CDR1 MGHDK and CDR2 SYGVNS. Trimming stripped 3 bases from V and 8 bases from J, with 8 bases between. This CDR3 is 12 amino acids long. CDR3 DNA sequence: TGTGCCAGCAGTGACAGGGGATATGAGCAGTTCTTC. This translates into CASSDRGYEQFF.

This chain links TRBV30 with TRBJ2-5; D uncertain. CDR1 is GTSNPN and CDR2 is SVGIG in the germline V gene (reference sequence). CDR3 size: 12 residues. The ends were cut back, 1 base at V and 1 base at J, with 4 bases in the middle. CDR3 nucleotides: TGTGCCTGGAGTGGACCCCAAGAGACCCAGTACTTC. It encodes CAWSGPQETQYF.

The chain employs TRBV2 and TRBJ2-7, with TRBD1 matching 9 bases. Germline CDR1 SNHLY, CDR2 FYNNEI. V was clipped by 6 bases and J by 1 base; unmatched bases: 4. The CDR3 has 14 residues. The CDR3 DNA reads as TGTGCCAGCAGGGGGACAGGGTATTCCTACGAGCAGTACTTC. Amino acid sequence: CASRGTGYSYEQYF.

In this sample, this clone turned up a few times. CDR3: CAISESTGGNEQFF. DNA for the CDR3: TGTGCCATCAGTGAGTCGACTGGGGGCAATGAGCAGTTCTTC. V and J are TRBV10-3 and TRBJ2-1; D is perhaps TRBD1 or TRBD2 (5 bases each). This CDR3 is built from 14 residues. V lost 0 bases to trimming and J lost 6 bases, with 9 bases between them. The germline V gene encodes CDR1 ENHRY and CDR2 SYGVKD.

This clone was counted a few times. The chain employs TRBV30 and TRBJ1-2; 7 positions agree with TRBD1. With V trimmed by 3 bases and J by 3 bases, 1 base remained unmatched. The CDR3 consists of 12 residues. CDR1 and CDR2 from the germline V gene are GTSNPN and SVGIG (reference sequence). CDR3 amino acids: CAWRGTDYGYTF. The CDR3 DNA follows: TGTGCCTGGAGAGGGACAGACTATGGCTACACCTTC.

The gene calls are TRBV5-1 and TRBJ2-2; 7 bases line up with TRBD1. Trimming took 4 bases from V and 2 from J; bases not matched to a gene: 11. This CDR3 comprises 17 residues. Germline CDR1 and CDR2: SGHRS and YFSETQ. CDR3: CASSARPGQTNTGELFF. CDR3 sequence (DNA): TGCGCCAGCAGCGCGCGACCGGGACAGACCAACACCGGGGAGCTGTTTTTT.